This T cell receptor (beta chain) comes out of a study of beta chain features in type 1 diabetes. The V end lost 6 bases, the J end lost 10 bases, and 10 bases lay between the germline ends. The CDR3 is made up of 11 amino acids. Germline V gives CDR1 SNHLY, CDR2 FYNNEI. Only a few counts were recorded for this clone. Its specificity is unknown. Study observations and caveats: Sequencing used cDNA, and cells with high TCR expression could therefore be over-represented.

The sequenced template was cDNA made from the entire isolated RNA. Assay used: immunoSEQ multiplex PCR; TCRdb lists only in-frame clones, some missing. This table holds under 250,000 clones, around 26% found once. Sequencing used central memory CD4+ T cells from blood. The chain is built from TRBV2 and TRBJ2-1; no definite D call. This TCR derives from a young man in good health. The CDR3 sequence: CASRVADEQFF. The CDR3 DNA sequence: TGTGCCAGCAGGGTCGCCGACGAGCAGTTCTTC. Looking up the rest from reference TRBV2 and TRBJ2-1 gives the full variable domain: EPEVTQTPSHQVTQMGQEVILRCVPISNHLYFYWYRQILGQKVEFLVSFYNNEISEKSEIFDDQFSVERPDGSNFTLKIRSTKLEDSAMYFCASRVADEQFFGPGTRLTVL.